This T cell receptor beta chain was obtained from a study of blood T cell repertoires in COVID-19. Overall study context: The United States, Italy and Spain supplied acute and convalescent COVID-19 samples.

The CDR3 consists of 15 residues. Germline values: CDR1 SGHRS, CDR2 YFSETQ. V dropped 4 bases and J dropped 7; count of bases not matched to a gene: 8. How the authors handled the data: Amplified reference gene primers provided the basis for estimating nucleated cell counts. Clones were sequenced by immunoSEQ multiplex PCR, and TCRdb holds only the in-frame ones, with some missing. V, J and clone size reflect that table, while D and trimming were determined from the DNA. The table includes hundreds of thousands of clones, 87% detected once. Those enrolled, adults aged about 18 to 89 years, came from 24 US areas. Cohort placement rested on clinical history that participants reported themselves.

Sequencing was performed on PBMCs or T cells enriched from blood (not recorded which). The source is a woman in her late teens or twenties who had recovered from COVID-19. This chain links TRBV5-1 with TRBJ2-1; 10 bases map to TRBD1. The DNA for the CDR3 is TGCGCCAGCAGCGAACGACCGGGACAGGGGAATGAGCAGTTCTTC. Translation gives CASSERPGQGNEQFF.